The 32 T cell receptor beta chains below all came from one sample that was sequenced in a study of blood T cell repertoires in COVID-19. The assay was immunoSEQ multiplex PCR, and TCRdb's table has in-frame clones only and misses some. The profile shows over 250,000 clones, around 90% of them singletons. Material: peripheral blood. The receptors were gathered from a woman between 65 and 79 years old with COVID-19, enrolled during active disease.

J is TRBJ2-5 and V is TRBV3-1 (or the pseudogene TRBV3-2); tentative D call: TRBD2 (5 bases). From germline, CDR1 is LGHDT and CDR2 YNNKEL (reference sequence). Trimming cost V 3 bases and J 5 bases, with 22 bases left between them. CDR3 length: 17 residues. CDR3 bases: TGTGCCAGCAGCCACCCCTTCCGCAGCGGAAGAGGGGAGACCCAGTACTTC. This translates into CASSHPFRSGRGETQYF.

V usage is TRBV7-9 and J usage is TRBJ2-3; D is unclear. The CDR3 loop spans 14 amino acids. The germline V gene encodes CDR1 SEHNR and CDR2 FQNEAQ (reference sequence). V lost 5 bases and J lost 2, with 11 bases in between. The CDR3 is CASSPIPVTDTQYF. For the CDR3, the DNA is TGTGCCAGCAGCCCCATCCCGGTCACAGATACGCAGTATTTT. The whole variable domain, remainder taken from reference TRBV7-9 and TRBJ2-3, is DTGVSQNPRHKITKRGQNVTFRCDPISEHNRLYWYRQTLGQGPEFLTYFQNEAQLEKSRLLSDRFSAERPKGSFSTLEIQRTEQGDSAMYLCASSPIPVTDTQYFGPGTRLTVL.

The genes are TRBV24-1 and TRBJ2-2, with 9 bases matching TRBD2. CDR3 length: 18 amino acids. Germline-derived CDR1 and CDR2 are KGHDR and SFDVKD. V trimming: 2 bases; J trimming: 4 bases; junction bases outside the gene matches: 10. The CDR3 is CATSDSAVAGVGTGELFF. The DNA for the CDR3 is TGTGCCACCAGTGATTCGGCGGTAGCGGGAGTAGGCACCGGGGAGCTGTTTTTT.

There are a few counts of this clone. CDR3 region: CAISDRDTVTEAFF. CDR3 coding DNA: TGTGCCATCAGCGACCGGGACACCGTTACGGAAGCTTTCTTT. This chain links TRBV10-3 with TRBJ1-1, with D perhaps TRBD1 (6 bases). The V gene's germline CDR1 is ENHRY and CDR2 SYGVKD. The ends were cut back, 6 bases at V and 8 bases at J, with 19 bases in the middle. This CDR3 has 14 residues.

The chain combines TRBV7-2 with TRBJ2-3; TRBD2 matches 11 bases. The CDR3 runs to 13 residues. Germline CDR1 and CDR2: SGHTA and FQGNSA. V gave up 5 bases and J gave up 5 bases; unmatched junction bases: 0. The CDR3 region is CASSGTSGDTQYF. The CDR3 region has the DNA TGTGCCAGCAGCGGGACTAGCGGAGATACGCAGTATTTT.

The rearrangement joins TRBV5-1 to TRBJ1-5; tentatively, D is TRBD1 (6 bases). CDR1 and CDR2 from the germline V gene are SGHRS and YFSETQ. The CDR3 is made up of 14 amino acids. Trimming took 4 bases from V and 3 from J, leaving 11 bases between them. The CDR3 sequence: CASSPGQLNQPQHF. In DNA, the CDR3 is TGCGCCAGCAGCCCCGGACAGCTCAATCAGCCCCAGCATTTT. Full variable domain (missing parts from reference TRBV5-1 and TRBJ1-5): KAGVTQTPRYLIKTRGQQVTLSCSPISGHRSVSWYQQTPGQGLQFLFEYFSETQRNKGNFPGRFSGRQFSNSRSEMNVSTLELGDSALYLCASSPGQLNQPQHFGDGTRLSIL.

In its sample, this clone was seen once. The V call is TRBV7-3, the J call TRBJ1-5, with TRBD1 matching over 7 bases. After removal of 2 bases from V and 4 bases from J, the junction contained 14 bases not matched to a gene. Germline-derived CDR1 and CDR2 are SGHTA and FQGTGA. The CDR3 is 18 amino acids. CDR3 sequence reads: CASSLPVEGARVNQPQHF. The CDR3, as DNA: TGTGCCAGCAGCTTACCCGTAGAGGGGGCGAGGGTAAATCAGCCCCAGCATTTT.

The V call is TRBV12-3 or TRBV12-4, the J call TRBJ2-1; D is perhaps TRBD2 (5 bases). The CDR3 is made up of 13 amino acids. The germline V and J ends were trimmed by 9 bases and 4 bases, with 13 bases remaining between them. Written as DNA, the CDR3 is TGTGCCAGTTCTGGAGGCCGGTACAATGAGCAGTTCTTC. Translating it yields CASSGGRYNEQFF.

The chain has TRBV5-1 and TRBJ1-2, with 8 bases fitting TRBD1. The CDR3 runs to 14 residues. J lost 4 bases, V lost 4 bases, and 6 bases had no gene match. Germline CDR1 SGHRS, CDR2 YFSETQ. CDR3 nucleotide sequence: TGCGCCAGCAGCCAGGACAGGGACGTCTATGGCTACACCTTC. Translated, it gives CASSQDRDVYGYTF.

This CDR3 reads CATVDRPGTGVEKLFF. The DNA for the CDR3 is TGTGCCACCGTCGACCGTCCCGGGACAGGGGTTGAAAAACTGTTTTTT. The chain is built from TRBV15 and TRBJ1-4, with TRBD1 matching over 10 bases. The germline gives CDR1 LNHNV, CDR2 YYDKDF (reference sequence). V shed 8 bases, J shed 7 bases, and the junction held 13 bases outside the gene matches. The CDR3 spans 16 residues.

The V call is TRBV7-9, the J call TRBJ1-3; TRBD1 might be the D (6 bases). CDR1 and CDR2 from the germline V gene are SEHNR and FQNEAQ (reference sequence). V was shortened by 5 bases and J by 7 bases, with 18 bases between the two germline ends. This CDR3 is built from 15 residues. The CDR3 coding sequence is TGTGCCAGCAGCGCCAGACAGGCGATTAGCAACACCATATATTTT. Translated, it gives CASSARQAISNTIYF.

This clone appeared once. The chain couples TRBV6-5 to TRBJ1-2, with a weak D call TRBD1 (5 bases). V was shortened by 6 bases and J by 2 bases, with 16 bases between the two germline ends. Germline-derived CDR1 and CDR2 are MNHEY and SVGAGI. This CDR3 comprises 15 residues. The CDR3 DNA is TGTGCCAGCAGGAACGGGGGGAGAAGGAACTATGGCTACACCTTC. Translated: CASRNGGRRNYGYTF.

The rearrangement joins TRBV11-2 to TRBJ2-2, with 7 bases that match TRBD1. Germline V gene data show CDR1 as SGHAT and CDR2 as FQNNGV. Unmatched junction bases numbered 2, after V lost 4 bases and J lost 0 bases. The CDR3 loop spans 15 amino acids. The CDR3 protein is CASSSGTANTGELFF. The CDR3 DNA follows: TGTGCCAGCAGCTCCGGGACAGCGAACACCGGGGAGCTGTTTTTT.

The V call is TRBV19, the J call TRBJ2-2, with TRBD1 identical over 7 bases. The junction had 8 bases not matched to a gene; V was cut back by 5 bases and J by 5 bases. The length of the CDR3 is 15 residues. Germline V CDR1 and CDR2: LNHDA, SQIVND (reference sequence). CDR3 nucleotides: TGTGCCAGTAGTCCCCGACAGGGTATAACCGGGGAGCTGTTTTTT. It specifies CASSPRQGITGELFF.

The V call is TRBV28, the J call TRBJ1-1; 7 bases match TRBD1. The V gene end was trimmed by 4 bases and the J gene end by 6 bases; junction bases not matched to a gene: 11. This CDR3 spans 15 amino acids. Germline lookup yields CDR1 MDHEN and CDR2 SYDVKM. The chain's CDR3 is CASSSPLGQSAEAFF. For the CDR3, the DNA is TGTGCCAGCAGTTCGCCTCTGGGACAGAGCGCTGAAGCTTTCTTT.

The rearrangement links TRBV6-2 or TRBV6-3 to TRBJ1-2, with 9 bases lining up with TRBD1. The trim removed 4 bases at V and 6 bases at J, leaving 6 bases unmatched. The CDR3 covers 14 residues. Germline lookup yields CDR1 MNHEY and CDR2 SVGEGT. In nucleotides, the CDR3 is TGTGCCAGCAGTTCGGACAGGGGAAAGGATGGCTACACCTTC. It is translated as CASSSDRGKDGYTF.

This chain links TRBV20-1 with TRBJ1-2; D gene uncertain. The CDR3 is made up of 11 amino acids. Germline values: CDR1 DFQATT, CDR2 SNEGSKA (reference sequence). V lost 6 bases to trimming and J lost 2 bases, with 7 bases between them. The DNA of the CDR3 is TGCAGTGCGGTGGCCAACTATGGCTACACCTTC. It codes for CSAVANYGYTF.

The V gene is TRBV28, the J gene TRBJ1-1, with D perhaps matching TRBD1 (6 bases). Trimming removed 4 bases at V and 11 bases at J, with 17 bases between. CDR1 is MDHEN, CDR2 SYDVKM, per germline. The CDR3 is 13 residues long. The CDR3 here is CASSSHSGAGAFF. For the CDR3, the DNA is TGTGCCAGCAGTTCCCACTCAGGGGCCGGGGCTTTCTTT. Combining the CDR3 with reference TRBV28 and TRBJ1-1 gives the whole variable domain DVKVTQSSRYLVKRTGEKVFLECVQDMDHENMFWYRQDPGLGLRLIYFSYDVKMKEKGDIPEGYSVSREKKERFSLILESASTNQTSMYLCASSSHSGAGAFFGQGTRLTVV.

This chain uses TRBV4-2 with TRBJ1-5, with 7 nucleotides matching TRBD1. V trimming: 4 bases; J trimming: 9 bases; junction bases outside the gene matches: 18. Germline CDR1 and CDR2: LGHNA and YNFKEQ. The CDR3 loop spans 17 amino acids. Here the CDR3 reads CASSLTEQGIRTSPQHF. The CDR3 bases are TGTGCCAGCAGCCTCACGGAACAGGGGATCCGGACCTCGCCCCAGCATTTT.

The chain joins TRBV6-5 to TRBJ1-2, with D uncertain. Trimming removed 7 bases from V and 6 bases from J, with 12 bases in between. The CDR3 has 12 amino acids. Germline CDR1 reads MNHEY; CDR2 reads SVGAGI. This chain's CDR3 is CASTSRGDGYTF. CDR3 nucleotide sequence: TGTGCCAGCACCTCCCGCGGGGATGGCTACACCTTC.

This chain connects TRBV28 to TRBJ2-2, with 11 bases aligning to TRBD1. CDR1 and CDR2 from the germline V gene are MDHEN and SYDVKM. With V trimmed by 5 bases and J by 6 bases, 5 bases remained unmatched. The CDR3 extends over 15 amino acids. The CDR3 nucleotides read TGTGCCAGCAGTAGGACAGGGGGCTATGCCGGGGAGCTGTTTTTT. It yields the protein CASSRTGGYAGELFF.

V usage is TRBV6-5 and J usage is TRBJ1-1, with TRBD1 identical over 7 bases. J lost 8 bases, V lost 4 bases, and 1 base had no gene match. The CDR3 loop spans 11 amino acids. Germline loops: CDR1 MNHEY, CDR2 SVGAGI. CDR3 amino acids: CASSSQGEAFF. The DNA of the CDR3 is TGTGCCAGCAGTTCACAGGGGGAAGCTTTCTTT.

The chain joins TRBV6-5 to TRBJ1-5; perhaps TRBD1 as D (6 bases). Germline loops: CDR1 MNHEY, CDR2 SVGAGI. Deletions cut 7 bases from V and 4 bases from J, with 14 bases between. This CDR3 spans 14 amino acids. CDR3 sequence reads: CASTRGGENQPQHF. The CDR3 DNA follows: TGTGCCAGCACCAGGGGTGGAGAGAATCAGCCCCAGCATTTT.

The V gene is TRBV7-9, the J gene TRBJ1-4; D is unresolved. V was shortened by 4 bases and J by 8 bases, with 14 bases between the two germline ends. From germline, CDR1 is SEHNR and CDR2 FQNEAQ (reference sequence). The CDR3 runs 14 residues. The CDR3, as DNA: TGTGCCAGCAGCTCAGCTTTACTCGAGGAAAAACTGTTTTTT. This translates into CASSSALLEEKLFF.

The chain joins TRBV11-3 to TRBJ2-6; 9 positions agree with TRBD1. CDR1 is SGHNT, CDR2 YENEEA, per germline. V was clipped by 5 bases and J by 0 bases; unmatched bases: 5. This CDR3 is built from 17 residues. The CDR3 nucleotides are TGTGCCAGCAGCCCGGACAGGGGAAGCTCTGGGGCCAACGTCCTGACTTTC. It translates to CASSPDRGSSGANVLTF.

The rearrangement joins TRBV6-2 or TRBV6-3 to TRBJ1-1, with D possibly TRBD1 on 5 matching bases. The V end was cut by 4 bases, the J end by 4 bases, with 10 bases between. Germline V gene data show CDR1 as MNHEY and CDR2 as SVGEGT. The CDR3 totals 13 residues. The CDR3 region is CASSSQGGTEAFF. CDR3 bases: TGTGCCAGCAGTTCTCAGGGAGGCACTGAAGCTTTCTTT.

The count of this clone is one. This chain joins TRBV24-1 and TRBJ1-5, with D maybe TRBD1 (6 bases). The germline V gene encodes CDR1 KGHDR and CDR2 SFDVKD. This CDR3 has 15 amino acids. Trimming removed 7 bases at V and 0 bases at J, with 12 bases between. CDR3 bases: TGTGCCACCAGCGGGGGGGCTTATAGCAATCAGCCCCAGCATTTT. It yields the protein CATSGGAYSNQPQHF.

V is TRBV27 and J is TRBJ2-7; TRBD2 matches at 9 bases. This CDR3 comprises 14 residues. Germline CDR1 reads MNHEY; CDR2 reads SMNVEV (reference sequence). V shed 3 bases, J shed 3 bases, and the junction held 3 bases outside the gene matches. CDR3 in amino acids: CASSLSGRYYEQYF. For the CDR3, the DNA is TGTGCCAGCAGTTTGAGCGGGAGGTACTACGAGCAGTACTTC.

The chain uses TRBV5-4 and TRBJ2-7; 9 bases match TRBD1. The CDR3 spans 16 residues. The germline V gene has CDR1 SGHNT and CDR2 YYREEE (reference sequence). J lost 7 bases, V lost 4 bases, and 15 bases had no gene match. As DNA, the CDR3 is TGTGCCAGCAGCCGACACTCCGGGACAGGGTCGAGGGAGCAGTACTTC. Translating it yields CASSRHSGTGSREQYF.

This chain uses TRBV5-1 with TRBJ2-3, with 14 bases matching TRBD2. Germline CDR1 is SGHRS and CDR2 is YFSETQ. V lost 0 bases, J lost 2 bases, and 2 bases stayed unmatched. This CDR3 has 17 amino acids. The chain's CDR3 is CASSLGTSGRLTDTQYF. CDR3 in DNA: TGCGCCAGCAGCTTGGGGACTAGCGGGAGGCTCACAGATACGCAGTATTTT.

The chain links TRBV30 to TRBJ1-5; TRBD1 matches at 10 bases. J was trimmed by 1 base and V by 0 bases; bases with no gene match: 6. Germline V gene data show CDR1 as GTSNPN and CDR2 as SVGIG (reference sequence). This CDR3 has 17 amino acids. The CDR3 sequence is CAWSVDRGQGSNQPQHF. CDR3 nucleotides: TGTGCCTGGAGTGTAGACAGGGGGCAGGGGAGCAATCAGCCCCAGCATTTT.

The genes are TRBV28 and TRBJ1-5; no clear D gene. The CDR3 is made up of 16 amino acids. Per germline, CDR1 MDHEN and CDR2 SYDVKM. V lost 1 base and J 0 bases, leaving 10 bases between the germline ends. This CDR3 reads CASSLSVSFSNQPQHF. For the CDR3, the DNA is TGTGCCAGCAGTTTATCCGTTTCCTTTAGCAATCAGCCCCAGCATTTT.